This TCR beta chain was observed in a study of blood T cell repertoires in COVID-19. Participants' own reports of clinical history determined their cohort assignment. As handled by the study authors: Estimation of nucleated cell counts was performed using reference gene primer amplification. Generated by immunoSEQ multiplex PCR, the TCRdb table keeps only in-frame clones and is missing some. The DNA was the basis for D and trimming; V, J and clone size are from that table. The repertoire holds about 210,000 clones, with about nine tenths as singletons. This receptor was obtained from a man in his thirties or forties in a cohort exposed to, infected with or recovered from COVID-19 (not recorded which). The sequencing input was PBMCs or T cells enriched from blood (not recorded which).

The CDR3 loop is CASSGTGTTYGYTF. Here the CDR3 DNA reads TGTGCCAGTAGCGGGACAGGGACTACCTATGGCTACACCTTC. The V gene is TRBV19, the J gene TRBJ1-2; 9 positions match TRBD1. The CDR3 covers 14 residues. Germline lookup yields CDR1 LNHDA and CDR2 SQIVND (reference sequence). Losses at the gene ends were 6 bases for V and 4 bases for J; bases not matched to a gene: 6.